This T cell receptor (beta chain) originates from a study of response to subunit inactivated influenza vaccine. The CDR3 length is 14 residues. CDR1 is SGHAT, CDR2 FQNNGV, per germline. Trimming took off 2 bases at V and 6 bases at J, with 14 bases between the two ends. Only a few counts were recorded for this clonotype. TCRdb re-derived calls from the RT-PCR reads in MiXCR, one entry per CDR3 protein. The sample carries some 850,000 distinct CDR3 sequences, roughly 20% recorded once. The receptor was derived from a man in his forties or fifties who received an inactivated influenza vaccine. The rearrangement uses TRBV11-2 and TRBJ2-7; tentatively, D is TRBD1 or TRBD2 (6 bases each). The source was PBMCs from blood, collected more than 4 days after vaccination. The CDR3 protein is CASSLSRGTSEQYF. For the CDR3, the DNA is TGTGCCAGCAGCTTATCCCGGGGGACAAGCGAGCAGTACTTC. The whole variable domain, remainder taken from reference TRBV11-2 and TRBJ2-7, is EAGVAQSPRYKIIEKRQSVAFWCNPISGHATLYWYQQILGQGPKLLIQFQNNGVVDDSQLPKDRFSAERLKGVDSTLKIQPAKLEDSAVYLCASSLSRGTSEQYFGPGTRLTVT.